This T cell receptor beta chain comes out of a study of cytomegalovirus exposure and HLA in healthy donors. Study as a whole: Falling in the Caucasian-associated ancestry cluster were 81% of approximately 410 genotyped donors.

Points from the study as a whole: Analysis performed later found approximately 17,000 TCR beta sequences associated with HLA alleles at 0.05 false discovery rate. A link between a missense DCLRE1C variant and TCR beta V- and J-gene trimming emerged from a later analysis. The classifier reportedly diagnosed cytomegalovirus status with high specificity and sensitivity.

Regarding this clone: Its antigen remains unidentified.

The PCR employed 60 Vbeta primers together with 13 Jbeta primers. Repertoires were generated with immunoSEQ multiplex PCR, while TCRdb's copy carries only in-frame clones and drops some. The specimen's table records 60,000 to 75,000 clones. Material for sequencing was PBMCs. This sequence was found in a woman aged 25 to 45 in good health and CMV-seronegative.

The CDR3 bases are TGTGCCAGCAGCTTACGGAAGGGAGGTGAAAAACTGTTTTTT. The encoded protein is CASSLRKGGEKLFF. The chain combines TRBV7-2 with TRBJ1-4, with D hard to call. Germline loops: CDR1 SGHTA, CDR2 FQGNSA. CDR3 length equals 14 residues. Between the trimmed V and J ends, which lost 2 bases and 7 bases, there was a span of 11 bases.